The 27 T cell receptor beta chains below all came from one sample that was sequenced in a study of T cells in Graves' hyperthyroidism and ophthalmopathy. TCR beta CDR3 regions were amplified from RNA transcripts. The TCR CDR3 was amplified in a first-round RT-PCR using the HTBI primer set. Via MiXCR, TCRdb re-called the multiplex PCR reads, giving one row per CDR3 protein. This sample has under 450,000 distinct CDR3 sequences; about a sixth occur once, and the top ten carry about a third. Sample: blood. All receptors derive from a woman in her thirties with Graves' hyperthyroidism that later progressed to Graves' ophthalmopathy.

This clonotype has just a few counts. This chain uses TRBV28 with TRBJ1-1; D possibly corresponds to TRBD1 (6 bases). Germline V lookup: CDR1 MDHEN, CDR2 SYDVKM. The CDR3 is made up of 14 amino acids. V was clipped by 5 bases and J by 2 bases, with 12 bases between them. The CDR3 protein is CASSHKQGNTEAFF. The CDR3 nucleotides read TGTGCCAGCAGTCATAAACAGGGAAACACTGAAGCTTTCTTT.

A note on this clonotype: The germline gene is not matched at one end of the junction; a read error may be the cause. CDR3 bases: TGCGCCAGCAGACCGGACAGGGTAAGTGGTCAGCCCCAGCATTTT. Amino acid sequence: CASRPDRVSGQPQHF. J is TRBJ1-5 and V is TRBV13, with 8 nucleotides matching TRBD1. This CDR3 comprises 15 residues. Germline values: CDR1 PRHDT, CDR2 FYEKMQ (reference sequence).

This clonotype was seen more than once but under ten times. J is TRBJ2-3 and V is TRBV4-1; D tentatively reads TRBD1 or TRBD2 (5 bases each). This CDR3 has 16 residues. The germline V gene has CDR1 MGHRA and CDR2 YSYEKL. V shed 3 bases and J shed 0 bases, with 13 bases lying between them. The CDR3 DNA reads as TGCGCCAGCAGCCAGGGGGACCAACCAAGCACAGATACGCAGTATTTT. This codes for CASSQGDQPSTDTQYF.

This clonotype was seen a few times. The chain has TRBV9 and TRBJ2-2; the match to TRBD2 covers 11 bases. This CDR3 is 19 amino acids long. V was clipped by 4 bases and J by 5 bases; unmatched bases: 16. Germline V gene sequence: CDR1 SGDLS, CDR2 YYNGEE. The DNA for the CDR3 is TGTGCCAGCAGCAAAACTAGCGGGAGTTTCGGAAGAATAACCGGGGAGCTGTTTTTT. Its protein product is CASSKTSGSFGRITGELFF.

This clonotype showed up many times. The J gene is TRBJ2-1, the V gene TRBV2, with 7 bases identical to TRBD1. The CDR3 loop spans 15 amino acids. Germline V gene sequence: CDR1 SNHLY, CDR2 FYNNEI. V trimming: 10 bases; J trimming: 1 base; junction bases outside the gene matches: 10. The CDR3 spells CATTPHRGSYNEQFF. Here the CDR3 DNA reads TGTGCCACCACACCGCACAGGGGATCCTACAATGAGCAGTTCTTC.

In regard to this clonotype: With a much larger clone just one base away, this may be a read error. In this CDR3 the conserved last residue, phenylalanine or tryptophan, is missing, so a read error is likely. V is TRBV6-1 and J is TRBJ1-1; possible D gene TRBD1, 5 bases. The V gene lost 6 bases and the J gene lost 3 bases, with 11 bases spanning the gap. The CDR3 length is 13 residues. Germline CDR1 and CDR2: MNHNS and SASEGT. In DNA form, the CDR3 reads TGTGCCAGCAGGTTGACAGCCGACACTGAAGCTTTCTTG. It encodes CASRLTADTEAFL.

There are many counts of this clonotype. The chain has TRBV28 and TRBJ2-6; D call uncertain. The CDR3 covers 14 residues. Trimming shortened V by 5 bases and J by 2 bases, and 7 bases separated the two germline ends. Germline CDR1 reads MDHEN; CDR2 reads SYDVKM. The CDR3 here is CASSALAGANVLTF. The CDR3 nucleotides read TGTGCCAGCAGTGCCCTGGCTGGGGCCAACGTCCTGACTTTC.

The table lists this clonotype with many counts. The rearrangement links TRBV7-9 to TRBJ2-3; a possible D gene is TRBD1 (5 bases). Trimming shortened V by 5 bases and J by 0 bases, and 12 bases separated the two germline ends. This CDR3 comprises 15 residues. Germline lookup yields CDR1 SEHNR and CDR2 FQNEAQ (reference sequence). CDR3 residues: CASSPGQRSTDTQYF. CDR3 nucleotide sequence: TGTGCCAGCAGCCCAGGACAACGGAGCACAGATACGCAGTATTTT. Based on the CDR3 plus reference TRBV7-9 and TRBJ2-3, the full variable domain is DTGVSQNPRHKITKRGQNVTFRCDPISEHNRLYWYRQTLGQGPEFLTYFQNEAQLEKSRLLSDRFSAERPKGSFSTLEIQRTEQGDSAMYLCASSPGQRSTDTQYFGPGTRLTVL.

At least ten counts were recorded for this clonotype. This chain uses TRBV12-3 or TRBV12-4 with TRBJ2-6; D ambiguous. V lost 1 base and J 0 bases, leaving 4 bases between the germline ends. This CDR3 spans 15 amino acids. The CDR3 DNA reads as TGTGCCAGCAGTTTAGAAGGCTCTGGGGCCAACGTCCTGACTTTC. As protein: CASSLEGSGANVLTF.

In its sample, this clonotype was seen a few times. V and J are TRBV11-3 and TRBJ2-2; the D call may be TRBD1 or TRBD2 (5 bases each). Germline values: CDR1 SGHNT, CDR2 YENEEA. The CDR3 runs to 16 residues. The V gene lost 4 bases and the J gene lost 1 base, with 13 bases spanning the gap. The CDR3 loop is CASSSPGTGNTGELFF. In nucleotides, the CDR3 is TGTGCCAGCAGCTCCCCCGGGACGGGGAACACCGGGGAGCTGTTTTTT.

This clonotype occurred many times. The rearrangement links TRBV2 to TRBJ2-7; D gene uncertain. V gave up 3 bases and J gave up 2 bases, with 8 bases separating them. The CDR3 contains 13 residues. Looked up from germline, CDR1 is SNHLY and CDR2 is FYNNEI. The CDR3 sequence: CASSEDRAYEQYF. The CDR3 DNA follows: TGTGCCAGCAGTGAGGACCGAGCCTACGAGCAGTACTTC.

Here the CDR3 reads CAWNRGGNSYEQYF. The CDR3 nucleotides read TGTGCCTGGAATAGAGGAGGAAACTCCTACGAGCAGTACTTC. This chain connects TRBV30 to TRBJ2-7, with D tentatively TRBD2 (5 bases). CDR1 and CDR2 from the germline V gene are GTSNPN and SVGIG (reference sequence). CDR3 length equals 14 residues. The V gene lost 4 bases and the J gene lost 0 bases, with 13 bases spanning the gap.

The rearrangement uses TRBV20-1 and TRBJ1-5, with D tentatively TRBD1 (5 bases). This CDR3 has 19 amino acids. V was cut by 0 bases and J by 1 base, with 22 bases left in between. CDR1 is DFQATT, CDR2 SNEGSKA, per germline (reference sequence). CDR3 bases: TGCAGTGCTAGAGATCCCGCAGGGTGGGACCGGGTGAGCAATCAGCCCCAGCATTTT. This gives the protein CSARDPAGWDRVSNQPQHF.

This clonotype was recorded many times. V gene TRBV2 combines with J gene TRBJ2-2; D not certain. This CDR3 has 13 residues. CDR1 and CDR2 (germline): SNHLY, FYNNEI. Trimming removed 6 bases at V and 10 bases at J, with 15 bases between. CDR3 in DNA: TGTGCCAGCAGGTACCCCTCAGGCGAGGAGCTGTTTTTT. It translates to CASRYPSGEELFF.

The table lists this clonotype with many counts. V and J are TRBV19 and TRBJ1-1; TRBD1 might be the D (5 bases). The CDR3 contains 14 residues. Germline CDR1 is LNHDA and CDR2 is SQIVND (reference sequence). V was cut by 2 bases and J by 0 bases, with 7 bases left in between. CDR3 nucleotides: TGTGCCAGTAGTATAAAGGGGCTGAACACTGAAGCTTTCTTT. It translates to CASSIKGLNTEAFF.

This clonotype was detected ten times or more. The J gene is TRBJ1-6, the V gene TRBV25-1, with a tentative D call TRBD1 (5 bases). The germline V and J ends were trimmed by 1 base and 9 bases, with 13 bases remaining between them. Germline V lookup: CDR1 MGHDK, CDR2 SYGVNS. CDR3 size: 15 residues. The CDR3 DNA sequence: TGTGCCAGCAGTGAATCGACAGCGTCCCTTTCACCCCTCCACTTT. It is translated as CASSESTASLSPLHF.

In this sample, this clonotype turned up once. The chain combines TRBV7-8 with TRBJ1-1; TRBD1 agrees at 9 bases. Germline CDR1 reads SGHVS; CDR2 reads FQNEAQ. The CDR3 runs 15 residues. J gave up 1 base and V 5 bases, and 5 bases lay outside the gene matches. The DNA for the CDR3 is TGTGCCAGCAGCCCGGGACAGGGATGGAACACTGAAGCTTTCTTT. It is translated as CASSPGQGWNTEAFF.

The rearrangement joins TRBV18 to TRBJ2-2, with 8 bases that match TRBD1. Germline values: CDR1 KGHSH, CDR2 LQKENI. This CDR3 is built from 15 residues. The junction had 4 bases not matched to a gene; V was cut back by 3 bases and J by 4 bases. The CDR3 sequence is CASSPGQAPTGELFF. In DNA, the CDR3 is TGTGCCAGCTCACCGGGACAGGCACCCACCGGGGAGCTGTTTTTT.

This clonotype was picked up many times. V is TRBV20-1 and J is TRBJ2-1, with 10 bases fitting TRBD1. J was trimmed by 10 bases and V by 2 bases; bases with no gene match: 11. Germline CDR1 reads DFQATT; CDR2 reads SNEGSKA (reference sequence). This CDR3 spans 15 amino acids. The CDR3 loop reads CSARKSGQGSGEQFF. CDR3 bases: TGCAGTGCTAGAAAGTCGGGACAGGGGTCGGGGGAGCAGTTCTTC.

This clonotype was seen many times. The chain joins TRBV4-1 to TRBJ2-5, with TRBD2 matching 12 bases. Germline V gene sequence: CDR1 MGHRA, CDR2 YSYEKL. V trimming: 4 bases; J trimming: 0 bases; junction bases outside the gene matches: 3. This CDR3 region has 16 residues. In nucleotides, the CDR3 is TGCGCCAGCAGCCTAACTAGCGGGGGGAACCAAGAGACCCAGTACTTC. This gives the protein CASSLTSGGNQETQYF.

This clonotype was seen ten or more times. The V and J genes are TRBV28 and TRBJ2-1; TRBD2 agrees at 10 bases. Germline V gene data show CDR1 as MDHEN and CDR2 as SYDVKM. The J segment lost 7 bases and the V segment lost 5 bases, leaving 8 bases of the junction unmatched. The CDR3 has 15 amino acids. The CDR3 DNA follows: TGTGCCAGCAGTCCCCTAGCGGGAGTAGAGAATGAGCAGTTCTTC. Encoded protein: CASSPLAGVENEQFF.

At least ten counts were recorded for this clonotype. This rearrangement joins TRBV3-1 to TRBJ2-5; D call uncertain. From germline, CDR1 is LGHDT and CDR2 YNNKEL (reference sequence). Deletions cut 0 bases from V and 3 bases from J, with 11 bases between. The CDR3 runs 15 residues. CDR3 DNA sequence: TGTGCCAGCAGCCAAGAACCGGCTATGGAAGAGACCCAGTACTTC. This sequence encodes CASSQEPAMEETQYF.

This chain links TRBV14 with TRBJ1-1, with a possible D match to TRBD1 (5 bases). There are 15 residues in the CDR3. Trimming pared 4 bases from V and 3 bases from J, leaving 15 bases between. Germline CDR1 is SGHDN and CDR2 is FVKESK. CDR3 in DNA: TGTGCCAGCAGCCCCGTTGCAGGGATGGACACTGAAGCTTTCTTT. Its translation: CASSPVAGMDTEAFF.

This clonotype was found a few times. V gene TRBV20-1 combines with J gene TRBJ2-1, with D unresolved. The CDR3 extends over 16 amino acids. The V and J ends lost 5 bases and 0 bases respectively, with 17 bases between them. Germline V gives CDR1 DFQATT, CDR2 SNEGSKA (reference sequence). In DNA form, the CDR3 reads TGCAGTGCTGGAAAGTACGACTCGAGCTCCTACAATGAGCAGTTCTTC. Protein product: CSAGKYDSSSYNEQFF.

At least ten counts were recorded for this clonotype. The chain is built from TRBV2 and TRBJ1-2; the match to TRBD1 covers 7 bases. The CDR3 has 15 residues. V shed 3 bases, J shed 4 bases, and the junction held 8 bases outside the gene matches. Germline CDR1 SNHLY, CDR2 FYNNEI. The CDR3 DNA is TGTGCCAGCAGTGACCCAGGGACAGCGATCTATGGCTACACCTTC. This gives the protein CASSDPGTAIYGYTF.

This clonotype showed up just a few times. The gene calls are TRBV6-5 and TRBJ1-1, with D unresolved. CDR1 is MNHEY and CDR2 is SVGAGI in the germline V gene. The CDR3 sequence is 13 residues long. V lost 0 bases, J lost 11 bases, and 13 bases lay in between. In DNA form, the CDR3 reads TGTGCCAGCAGTTACTCGTCGTCGGTCCCCGCTTTCTTT. This sequence encodes CASSYSSSVPAFF.

For this clonotype: Just one base apart from a much larger clone, this may be a read error. The J gene is TRBJ1-1, the V gene TRBV6-1; D is perhaps TRBD1 (5 bases). The CDR3 consists of 15 residues. Germline CDR1 reads MNHNS; CDR2 reads SASEGT. CDR3 protein: CASREVARANTEAFF. CDR3 coding DNA: TGTGCCAGCAGAGAAGTCGCCAGGGCGAACACTGAAGCTTTCTTT.